The 28 T cell receptor beta chains below come from one sample, sequenced in a study of T cell repertoires in cytomegalovirus infection. For these TCRs, the target antigens are not known. One entry per CDR3 protein, called by TCRdb with MiXCR from the reads. The table lists about 890,000 distinct CDR3 sequences, roughly 30% of them singletons. Sequences were derived from cultured CD8+ T cells from PBMCs, sampled from culture after CMV antigen stimulation. These TCRs come from a human donor in good health (CMV status not recorded). Some clones in this sample may be carry-over from other donors' samples.

This clonotype occurred many times. This chain joins TRBV7-9 and TRBJ2-2; no definite D call. V was clipped by 3 bases and J by 7 bases, with 6 bases between them. CDR1 is SEHNR, CDR2 FQNEAQ, per germline (reference sequence). The CDR3 has 12 amino acids. The CDR3 DNA reads as TGTGCCAGCAGCTTGGATGGCGGGGAGCTGTTTTTT. Its translation is CASSLDGGELFF.

This clonotype showed up just a few times. The chain has TRBV28 and TRBJ1-1; no reliable D call. CDR1 and CDR2 from the germline V gene are MDHEN and SYDVKM. The ends were cut back, 3 bases at V and 8 bases at J, with 10 bases in the middle. The CDR3 extends over 12 amino acids. This CDR3 reads CASSLLSREAFF. In nucleotides, the CDR3 is TGTGCCAGCAGTTTGCTGAGCCGGGAAGCTTTCTTT. Full variable domain (rest looked up from reference TRBV28 and TRBJ1-1): DVKVTQSSRYLVKRTGEKVFLECVQDMDHENMFWYRQDPGLGLRLIYFSYDVKMKEKGDIPEGYSVSREKKERFSLILESASTNQTSMYLCASSLLSREAFFGQGTRLTVV.

To note about this clonotype: A read error may explain this, as a much larger clone is one base away. V usage is TRBV7-4 and J usage is TRBJ2-1; no firm D call. Germline loops: CDR1 SGHVT, CDR2 SQSDAQ. The length of the CDR3 is 14 residues. Trimming took 5 bases from V and 6 from J, leaving 14 bases between them. CDR3 loop: CASSLPGEFNEQFF. CDR3 bases: TGTGCCAGCAGCCTTCCAGGCGAGTTCAATGAGCAGTTCTTC.

V and J are TRBV4-1 and TRBJ2-7; D remains unclear. V lost 0 bases and J lost 5, with 8 bases in between. The CDR3 extends over 13 amino acids. CDR1 is MGHRA and CDR2 is YSYEKL in the germline V gene. CDR3 protein: CASSQDPYHEQYF. The CDR3 DNA is TGCGCCAGCAGCCAAGATCCGTACCACGAGCAGTACTTC.

The chain has TRBV5-4 and TRBJ2-1, with TRBD2 matching over 11 bases. Germline V gene lookup returns CDR1 SGHNT and CDR2 YYREEE (reference sequence). The CDR3 length is 16 residues. Trimming removed 3 bases from V and 3 bases from J; junction bases left unmatched: 5. In nucleotides, the CDR3 is TGTGCCAGCAGCTCTAGCGGGGGGCCGGTCTACAATGAGCAGTTCTTC. It yields the protein CASSSSGGPVYNEQFF.

This clonotype was recorded a few times. V usage is TRBV19 and J usage is TRBJ2-7; D is unresolved. With 5 bases removed from V and 0 bases from J, the gap between germline ends came to 14 bases. Germline CDR1 LNHDA, CDR2 SQIVND (reference sequence). The CDR3 loop spans 15 amino acids. In nucleotides, the CDR3 is TGTGCCAGTAGTGCCCTCCTCGAGGTCTCCTACGAGCAGTACTTC. Its protein product is CASSALLEVSYEQYF. The full variable domain, its missing parts supplied by reference TRBV19 and TRBJ2-7, is DGGITQSPKYLFRKEGQNVTLSCEQNLNHDAMYWYRQDPGQGLRLIYYSQIVNDFQKGDIAEGYSVSREKKESFPLTVTSAQKNPTAFYLCASSALLEVSYEQYFGPGTRLTVT.

The genes are TRBV6-6 and TRBJ1-2, with D maybe TRBD1 (6 bases). V gave up 3 bases and J gave up 5 bases, with 13 bases separating them. The CDR3 covers 14 residues. From germline, CDR1 is MNHNY and CDR2 SVGAGI (reference sequence). In DNA, the CDR3 is TGTGCCAGCAGTTATCTGGACAGCTATTATGGCTACACCTTC. Translated, it gives CASSYLDSYYGYTF.

V gene TRBV15 combines with J gene TRBJ2-2, with 7 bases identical to TRBD1. Germline V gene sequence: CDR1 LNHNV, CDR2 YYDKDF (reference sequence). This CDR3 region has 19 residues. V was clipped by 1 base and J by 6 bases; unmatched bases: 17. This CDR3 is CATSRVPLTGTERAGELFF. For the CDR3, the DNA is TGTGCCACCAGCAGAGTGCCCCTGACCGGGACAGAGAGGGCCGGGGAGCTGTTTTTT.

The chain has TRBV5-1 and TRBJ2-7; perhaps TRBD1 as D (6 bases). This CDR3 has 15 residues. Per germline, CDR1 SGHRS and CDR2 YFSETQ. Trimming pared 0 bases from V and 0 bases from J, leaving 10 bases between. The DNA for the CDR3 is TGCGCCAGCAGCTTGGGGACAGTAAGCTCCTACGAGCAGTACGTC. Its protein product is CASSLGTVSSYEQYV.

V usage is TRBV7-6 and J usage is TRBJ2-1; 10 nucleotides line up with TRBD2. Germline V gene sequence: CDR1 SGHVS, CDR2 FNYEAQ. The V segment lost 3 bases and the J segment 7 bases; nucleotides outside the gene matches: 6. The CDR3 totals 15 residues. CDR3 coding DNA: TGTGCCAGCAGCTTCGAAGCGGGGGGGCCGAATGAGCAGTTCTTC. This sequence encodes CASSFEAGGPNEQFF.

This clonotype was observed a handful of times. The chain employs TRBV12-3 or TRBV12-4 and TRBJ2-2; 9 bases are a match to TRBD1. Trimming cost V 5 bases and J 6 bases; bases outside gene matches: 4. This CDR3 region has 14 residues. Here the CDR3 DNA reads TGTGCCAGCAGTAGGGACAGGGACTCCGGGGAGCTGTTTTTT. Translated, it gives CASSRDRDSGELFF.

The V gene is TRBV28, the J gene TRBJ2-3; possibly TRBD2 for D (5 bases). The CDR3 consists of 16 residues. V lost 2 bases and J 2 bases, leaving 14 bases between the germline ends. CDR1 is MDHEN, CDR2 SYDVKM, per germline. In DNA form, the CDR3 reads TGTGCCAGCAGTTTAACTTTTCGGCGGGTCACAGATACGCAGTATTTT. Translating gives CASSLTFRRVTDTQYF. The variable domain in full, with the rest retrieved from reference TRBV28 and TRBJ2-3, is DVKVTQSSRYLVKRTGEKVFLECVQDMDHENMFWYRQDPGLGLRLIYFSYDVKMKEKGDIPEGYSVSREKKERFSLILESASTNQTSMYLCASSLTFRRVTDTQYFGPGTRLTVL.

This clonotype came up many times. The chain couples TRBV7-3 to TRBJ1-1; a possible D gene is TRBD1 (6 bases). V gave up 5 bases and J gave up 3 bases, with 10 bases separating them. Germline V gives CDR1 SGHTA, CDR2 FQGTGA. The CDR3 runs 13 residues. CDR3 nucleotide sequence: TGTGCCAGCAGCGTAGGGGGTCACACTGAAGCTTTCTTT. Protein sequence: CASSVGGHTEAFF.

J is TRBJ1-1 and V is TRBV6-8; D unresolved. Trimming cost V 4 bases and J 1 base, with 10 bases left between them. The CDR3 is made up of 14 amino acids. The germline V gene encodes CDR1 MNHGY and CDR2 SAAAGT. The CDR3 sequence: CASSFDFRNTEAFF. In DNA, the CDR3 is TGTGCCAGCAGTTTCGATTTCAGGAACACTGAAGCTTTCTTT.

The V gene is TRBV5-1, the J gene TRBJ2-2; 8 positions match TRBD1. CDR1 is SGHRS, CDR2 YFSETQ, per germline. V shed 3 bases and J 3 bases; nucleotides not matched to a gene: 7. The CDR3 runs to 16 residues. CDR3: CASSWTGQGDTGELFF. As DNA, the CDR3 is TGCGCCAGCAGCTGGACTGGACAGGGCGACACCGGGGAGCTGTTTTTT.

This sequence joins TRBV6-6 and TRBJ2-7; D might be TRBD1 (6 bases). The V gene lost 0 bases and the J gene lost 3 bases, with 15 bases spanning the gap. Looked up from germline, CDR1 is MNHNY and CDR2 is SVGAGI (reference sequence). The CDR3 is 16 residues long. The chain's CDR3 is CASSYSGDRLLYEQYV. CDR3 DNA: TGTGCCAGCAGTTACTCGGGCGACAGGCTCCTCTACGAGCAGTACGTC.

J is TRBJ2-1 and V is TRBV24-1, with D uncertain. Germline-derived CDR1 and CDR2 are KGHDR and SFDVKD. The CDR3 covers 11 residues. V was pared by 6 bases and J by 3 bases, with 2 bases between. DNA for the CDR3: TGTGCCACCAGTATCTACAATGAGCAGTTCTTC. Residues: CATSIYNEQFF.

This chain joins TRBV19 and TRBJ1-5; a weak D match, TRBD1 (5 bases). The germline gives CDR1 LNHDA, CDR2 SQIVND (reference sequence). The CDR3 has 13 amino acids. V was shortened by 7 bases and J by 9 bases, with 16 bases between the two germline ends. The DNA of the CDR3 is TGTGCCAGTACCCGGGACCACGGTGGGCCCCAGCATTTT. It specifies CASTRDHGGPQHF.

The V gene is TRBV27, the J gene TRBJ2-1, with 10 positions matching TRBD2. Losses at the gene ends were 5 bases for V and 0 bases for J; bases not matched to a gene: 4. CDR3 length equals 16 residues. Germline CDR1 and CDR2: MNHEY and SMNVEV (reference sequence). The CDR3 sequence is CASSTLAGSSYNEQFF. The CDR3 DNA sequence: TGTGCCAGCAGTACACTAGCGGGGAGCTCCTACAATGAGCAGTTCTTC.

The chain recombines TRBV19 with TRBJ1-1, with D hard to call. Trimming took 5 bases from V and 3 from J, leaving 16 bases between them. From germline, CDR1 is LNHDA and CDR2 SQIVND (reference sequence). CDR3 length equals 15 residues. The CDR3, as DNA: TGTGCCAGTAGTTCGGACCAACTGGGATACACTGAAGCTTTCTTT. Its translation is CASSSDQLGYTEAFF.

Note on this clonotype: Since a much larger clone is just one base distant, this may be a read error. The gene calls are TRBV28 and TRBJ2-2; 11 bases line up with TRBD1. Germline values: CDR1 MDHEN, CDR2 SYDVKM. Trimming took 6 bases from V and 5 from J; bases not matched to a gene: 11. The CDR3 has 17 residues. Here the CDR3 DNA reads TGTGCCAGCAGCTACCAGGACAGGGGGCTTGGGACCGGGGAGCTGTTTTTT. This encodes CASSYQDRGLGTGELFF.

This clonotype has only a few counts. V and J are TRBV7-9 and TRBJ1-2, with D uncertain. Trimming left V 4 bases short and J 12 bases short, with 18 bases between. This CDR3 has 13 amino acids. Germline V gene sequence: CDR1 SEHNR, CDR2 FQNEAQ (reference sequence). In DNA, the CDR3 is TGTGCCAGCAGCTCACCCGGGAGGGAAGTCCACACCTTC. Its translation is CASSSPGREVHTF.

The chain joins TRBV4-2 to TRBJ2-2; 8 positions match TRBD2. With 5 bases clipped from V and 0 bases from J, the junction kept 11 bases outside the gene matches. Germline V CDR1 and CDR2: LGHNA, YNFKEQ. The CDR3 sequence is 18 residues long. The CDR3 region is CASSDRLPAGANTGELFF. The CDR3 nucleotides read TGTGCCAGCAGCGATCGCTTACCAGCGGGGGCGAACACCGGGGAGCTGTTTTTT.

In this sample, this clonotype turned up a few times. The gene calls are TRBV11-3 and TRBJ2-1; TRBD1 aligns across 10 bases. Looked up from germline, CDR1 is SGHNT and CDR2 is YENEEA. Unmatched junction bases numbered 10, after V lost 5 bases and J lost 3 bases. This CDR3 has 17 residues. The CDR3 protein is CASSPRTGGEDYNEQFF. The CDR3 DNA is TGTGCCAGCAGCCCGCGGACAGGGGGAGAGGACTACAATGAGCAGTTCTTC. Full variable domain (missing parts from reference TRBV11-3 and TRBJ2-1): EAGVVQSPRYKIIEKKQPVAFWCNPISGHNTLYWYLQNLGQGPELLIRYENEEAVDDSQLPKDRFSAERLKGVDSTLKIQPAELGDSAVYLCASSPRTGGEDYNEQFFGPGTRLTVL.

This sequence joins TRBV6-1 and TRBJ2-7; TRBD2 agrees at 10 bases. The CDR3 runs to 16 residues. Trimming took 1 base from V and 2 from J; bases not matched to a gene: 5. The germline CDR1 and CDR2 sequences are MNHNS and SASEGT. DNA for the CDR3: TGTGCCAGCAGTGAAGAATGGCTAGCGGGGGCCTACGAGCAGTACGTC. Its protein is CASSEEWLAGAYEQYV.

A few counts support this clonotype. The chain links TRBV19 to TRBJ2-1; 12 nucleotides match TRBD2. Germline assignment: CDR1 LNHDA and CDR2 SQIVND (reference sequence). Trimming cost V 1 base and J 10 bases; bases outside gene matches: 8. The CDR3 is made up of 16 amino acids. The CDR3 coding sequence is TGTGCCAGTAGTATAGTTCCTAGCGGGGGGGATGAGGAGCAGTTCTTC. Translation: CASSIVPSGGDEEQFF.

This rearrangement joins TRBV19 to TRBJ2-1, with 11 bases matching TRBD2. Germline V gene sequence: CDR1 LNHDA, CDR2 SQIVND (reference sequence). This CDR3 is 15 amino acids long. V shed 5 bases and J 7 bases; nucleotides not matched to a gene: 7. Here the CDR3 reads CASSVIAGGLNEQFF. The CDR3 DNA sequence: TGTGCCAGTAGTGTCATAGCGGGGGGGCTTAATGAGCAGTTCTTC.

The chain employs TRBV15 and TRBJ2-1, with a possible D match to TRBD1 (6 bases). The V and J ends lost 5 bases and 5 bases respectively, with 16 bases between them. This CDR3 has 15 amino acids. Germline lookup yields CDR1 LNHNV and CDR2 YYDKDF (reference sequence). The CDR3 coding sequence is TGTGCCACCAGCCGGACAGAAATATTTAACAATGAGCAGTTCTTC. It specifies CATSRTEIFNNEQFF.